A selection of T cell receptor beta chains follows, all from one sample in a study of blood T cell repertoires in COVID-19. Generated by immunoSEQ multiplex PCR, the TCRdb table keeps only in-frame clones and is missing some. Of about 220,000 clones in the sample, roughly 88% are singletons; the top ten hold roughly 14%. The sample taken for sequencing was PBMCs or T cells enriched from blood (not recorded which). All receptors derive from a woman aged 50 to 65 with acute COVID-19. Each CDR3 is given without its conserved first and last residue. A D gene is named only where the DNA matches it firmly.

D gene: -; J gene: TRBJ2-7; V gene: TRBV7-2; CDR3 protein: ASREAGSSSYEQY
D gene: -; J gene: TRBJ1-4; V gene: TRBV5-6; CDR3 protein: ASRRQLNEKLF
D gene: TRBD2; J gene: TRBJ2-1; V gene: TRBV7-2; CDR3 protein: ASSSRGLAGPNEQF
D gene: TRBD1; J gene: TRBJ1-6; V gene: TRBV5-1; CDR3 protein: ASSLAGTVYNSPLH
D gene: TRBD2; J gene: TRBJ2-1; V gene: TRBV9; CDR3 protein: ASSGLAGGTANEQF
D gene: -; J gene: TRBJ2-5; V gene: TRBV6-2/TRBV6-3; CDR3 protein: ASSYDPGLGGETQY
D gene: TRBD2; J gene: TRBJ2-7; V gene: TRBV7-8; CDR3 protein: ASSLALAGDYEQY
D gene: TRBD2; J gene: TRBJ2-7; V gene: TRBV2; CDR3 protein: ASGGASGSSYEQY
D gene: TRBD2; J gene: TRBJ2-7; V gene: TRBV18; CDR3 protein: ASSPPLGLAGNYEQY
D gene: TRBD1; J gene: TRBJ2-7; V gene: TRBV5-1; CDR3 protein: ASRDRESHEQY
D gene: TRBD1; J gene: TRBJ1-4; V gene: TRBV19; CDR3 protein: ASSIEAGGRGATNEKLF
D gene: TRBD2; J gene: TRBJ2-2; V gene: TRBV6-6; CDR3 protein: ASSYAGLGTGELF
D gene: TRBD1; J gene: TRBJ1-6; V gene: TRBV5-1; CDR3 protein: ASSLEGASRSPLH
D gene: -; J gene: TRBJ2-2; V gene: TRBV24-1; CDR3 protein: ATSVRSDTGELF
D gene: -; J gene: TRBJ2-5; V gene: TRBV28; CDR3 protein: ASSTRGRGGSQETQY
D gene: -; J gene: TRBJ2-2; V gene: TRBV14; CDR3 protein: ASSPDIARGTGELF
D gene: -; J gene: TRBJ2-2; V gene: TRBV27; CDR3 protein: ASSTPGQINTGELF
D gene: -; J gene: TRBJ2-1; V gene: TRBV11-2; CDR3 protein: ASTDTSDEQF
D gene: -; J gene: TRBJ2-1; V gene: TRBV5-1; CDR3 protein: ASSLGWGAYNEQF
D gene: -; J gene: TRBJ1-5; V gene: TRBV11-2; CDR3 protein: ASSPDPGQPQH
D gene: -; J gene: TRBJ1-6; V gene: TRBV5-1; CDR3 protein: ASSPTGQTLNSPLH
D gene: -; J gene: TRBJ2-2; V gene: TRBV5-5; CDR3 protein: ASSFDSVGTGELF
D gene: TRBD2; J gene: TRBJ2-3; V gene: TRBV28; CDR3 protein: ASSPTSGRRAQY
D gene: -; J gene: TRBJ2-5; V gene: TRBV27; CDR3 protein: ASTKNVGGRETQY
D gene: TRBD2; J gene: TRBJ2-3; V gene: TRBV7-2; CDR3 protein: ASRLAGVPDTQY
D gene: TRBD2; J gene: TRBJ2-7; V gene: TRBV6-5; CDR3 protein: ASTREGYEQY
D gene: TRBD1; J gene: TRBJ1-1; V gene: TRBV5-1; CDR3 protein: ASSSLPGQGSLGTEAF
D gene: -; J gene: TRBJ2-1; V gene: TRBV2; CDR3 protein: ASSEAHEQF
D gene: TRBD2; J gene: TRBJ2-1; V gene: TRBV18; CDR3 protein: ASSPGLAANEQF
D gene: TRBD2; J gene: TRBJ2-1; V gene: TRBV9; CDR3 protein: ASSLVAGLYNEQF
D gene: -; J gene: TRBJ1-2; V gene: TRBV20-1; CDR3 protein: SPSVDYGYT
D gene: -; J gene: TRBJ1-1; V gene: TRBV29-1; CDR3 protein: SALLRDTEAF
D gene: -; J gene: TRBJ2-7; V gene: TRBV6-1; CDR3 protein: ASSEAGEGYEQY
D gene: TRBD2; J gene: TRBJ2-1; V gene: TRBV30; CDR3 protein: AWSPGLAGAGNEQF
D gene: -; J gene: TRBJ2-7; V gene: TRBV29-1; CDR3 protein: SVGGLANEQY
D gene: TRBD2; J gene: TRBJ2-3; V gene: TRBV19; CDR3 protein: ASTLGAGGTTDTQY
D gene: -; J gene: TRBJ2-1; V gene: TRBV7-9; CDR3 protein: ASSLGGPPEF
D gene: -; J gene: TRBJ1-4; V gene: TRBV4-1; CDR3 protein: ASSRQRTTNEKLF
D gene: TRBD1; J gene: TRBJ2-1; V gene: TRBV18; CDR3 protein: ASSPAAGGSNEQF
D gene: TRBD2; J gene: TRBJ2-1; V gene: TRBV7-3; CDR3 protein: ASSSGLAGGNEQF
D gene: -; J gene: TRBJ2-7; V gene: TRBV5-1; CDR3 protein: ASSFGGPVYEQY
D gene: -; J gene: TRBJ1-5; V gene: TRBV7-6; CDR3 protein: ASSLYTDQPQH
D gene: -; J gene: TRBJ2-7; V gene: TRBV7-8; CDR3 protein: ASSPPRTPFYEQY
D gene: -; J gene: TRBJ1-1; V gene: TRBV6-4; CDR3 protein: ASSVGTKFWYTEAF
D gene: -; J gene: TRBJ1-1; V gene: TRBV5-6; CDR3 protein: ASSLEWAGVGDTEAF
D gene: TRBD1; J gene: TRBJ2-7; V gene: TRBV27; CDR3 protein: ASKPRTGTSYEQY
D gene: TRBD2; J gene: TRBJ2-1; V gene: TRBV5-1; CDR3 protein: ASSSRLAGARREHNEQF
D gene: -; J gene: TRBJ2-7; V gene: TRBV6-5; CDR3 protein: ASSPGYYEQY
D gene: -; J gene: TRBJ1-1; V gene: TRBV11-2; CDR3 protein: ASSLDLGGNTEAF
D gene: TRBD1; J gene: TRBJ2-2; V gene: TRBV15; CDR3 protein: ATSSPQGQPGELF
D gene: TRBD1; J gene: TRBJ2-3; V gene: TRBV27; CDR3 protein: ASRRKGATDTQY
D gene: -; J gene: TRBJ2-7; V gene: TRBV19; CDR3 protein: ASSIWSPGKTYEQY